These 16 T cell receptor beta chains were sequenced from one sample in a study of blood T cell repertoires in COVID-19. Clones were sequenced by immunoSEQ multiplex PCR, and TCRdb holds only the in-frame ones, with some missing. The table shows roughly 300,000 clones, with about 89% occurring only once. The source material was peripheral blood. The receptors originated from a woman between 25 and 40 years old with COVID-19, enrolled during active disease.

The chain joins TRBV30 to TRBJ1-3, with 8 bases that match TRBD1. This CDR3 is 15 amino acids long. Trimming took 1 base from V and 0 from J; bases not matched to a gene: 2. The germline CDR1 and CDR2 sequences are GTSNPN and SVGIG (reference sequence). The CDR3 protein is CAWSGDRTSGNTIYF. The CDR3 DNA reads as TGTGCCTGGAGTGGGGACAGGACCTCTGGAAACACCATATATTTT.

This sequence joins TRBV5-1 and TRBJ1-1; D unclear. The CDR3 length is 13 residues. Germline assignment: CDR1 SGHRS and CDR2 YFSETQ. V lost 2 bases to trimming and J lost 1 base, with 6 bases between them. CDR3 in DNA: TGCGCCAGCAGCTTCACACCGAACACTGAAGCTTTCTTT. Amino acid sequence: CASSFTPNTEAFF. Filled out from reference TRBV5-1 and TRBJ1-1, the complete variable domain reads KAGVTQTPRYLIKTRGQQVTLSCSPISGHRSVSWYQQTPGQGLQFLFEYFSETQRNKGNFPGRFSGRQFSNSRSEMNVSTLELGDSALYLCASSFTPNTEAFFGQGTRLTVV.

V usage is TRBV6-6 and J usage is TRBJ2-7, with D perhaps TRBD2 (6 bases). This CDR3 comprises 19 residues. Trimming took off 5 bases at V and 3 bases at J, with 29 bases between the two ends. CDR1 and CDR2 from the germline V gene are MNHNY and SVGAGI (reference sequence). CDR3: CASSPRTIGASVWDYEQYF. CDR3 DNA: TGTGCCAGCAGTCCCCGAACCATCGGCGCTAGCGTCTGGGACTACGAGCAGTACTTC.

The chain is built from TRBV11-3 and TRBJ2-5, with 10 nucleotides matching TRBD2. Germline V gives CDR1 SGHNT, CDR2 YENEEA. CDR3 length equals 15 residues. Trimming took 5 bases from V and 5 from J; bases not matched to a gene: 8. CDR3 bases: TGTGCCAGCAGCCAGGGAGCGGGAGGGCCTGAGACCCAGTACTTC. It translates to CASSQGAGGPETQYF.

This clone came up a few times. V is TRBV19 and J is TRBJ2-2, with TRBD2 matching 7 bases. This CDR3 has 16 residues. Germline V gene lookup returns CDR1 LNHDA and CDR2 SQIVND (reference sequence). V trimming: 4 bases; J trimming: 5 bases; junction bases outside the gene matches: 10. The CDR3 DNA is TGTGCCAGTAGTAATTGGCGGGAGAGTCGAACCGGGGAGCTGTTTTTT. It yields the protein CASSNWRESRTGELFF.

The chain carries TRBV10-1 and TRBJ1-1; TRBD1 matches 9 bases. The V gene end was trimmed by 6 bases and the J gene end by 5 bases; junction bases not matched to a gene: 4. Germline values: CDR1 WNHNN, CDR2 SYGVQD (reference sequence). The CDR3 totals 13 residues. For the CDR3, the DNA is TGCGCCAGCAGGCGGACAGGGGAAACTGAAGCTTTCTTT. This gives the protein CASRRTGETEAFF.

The chain combines TRBV5-4 with TRBJ2-2, with 7 nucleotides matching TRBD2. Losses at the gene ends were 4 bases for V and 5 bases for J; bases not matched to a gene: 11. The CDR3 covers 16 residues. CDR1 is SGHNT and CDR2 is YYREEE in the germline V gene (reference sequence). The CDR3 DNA is TGTGCCAGCAGCCAGAGCGGACTAGGTGGTACCGGGGAGCTGTTTTTT. Translation: CASSQSGLGGTGELFF. Combining the CDR3 with reference TRBV5-4 and TRBJ2-2 gives the whole variable domain ETGVTQSPTHLIKTRGQQVTLRCSSQSGHNTVSWYQQALGQGPQFIFQYYREEENGRGNFPPRFSGLQFPNYSSELNVNALELDDSALYLCASSQSGLGGTGELFFGEGSRLTVL.

A note on this clone: The same CDR3 is also encoded by other DNA sequences in this sample. The rearrangement uses TRBV28 and TRBJ2-7, with a weak D call TRBD2 (6 bases). Trimming shortened V by 2 bases and J by 0 bases, and 8 bases separated the two germline ends. This CDR3 region has 14 residues. The germline CDR1 and CDR2 sequences are MDHEN and SYDVKM. For the CDR3, the DNA is TGTGCCAGCAGTTTACAGGGAGGCTCCTACGAGCAGTACTTC. This codes for CASSLQGGSYEQYF.

The J gene is TRBJ2-1, the V gene TRBV7-2, with TRBD2 matching 15 bases. The V and J ends lost 6 bases and 5 bases, in that order; junction bases with no gene match: 5. CDR1 is SGHTA and CDR2 is FQGNSA in the germline V gene. The CDR3 sequence is 16 residues long. The CDR3 DNA sequence: TGTGCCAGCAGACCGGGACTAGCGGGAGGTGACAATGAGCAGTTCTTC. It yields the protein CASRPGLAGGDNEQFF.

The V and J genes are TRBV7-2 and TRBJ1-1; no clear D gene. The germline V gene encodes CDR1 SGHTA and CDR2 FQGNSA. The CDR3 is made up of 14 amino acids. Deletions cut 0 bases from V and 1 base from J, with 6 bases between. DNA for the CDR3: TGTGCCAGCAGCTTAGCGGGGAGGAACACTGAAGCTTTCTTT. This translates into CASSLAGRNTEAFF.

The V and J genes are TRBV3-1 (or the pseudogene TRBV3-2) and TRBJ2-3; a possible D gene is TRBD1 (6 bases). CDR1 is LGHDT and CDR2 is YNNKEL in the germline V gene (reference sequence). Trimming cost V 4 bases and J 4 bases, with 15 bases left between them. The CDR3 spans 15 residues. The CDR3 nucleotides are TGTGCCAGCAGCCCCCCGAGGGGGAGCCCAGATACGCAGTATTTT. Translating it yields CASSPPRGSPDTQYF.

This chain uses TRBV29-1 with TRBJ2-7, with 14 bases fitting TRBD2. Trimming removed 7 bases from V and 4 bases from J; junction bases left unmatched: 9. The germline V gene encodes CDR1 SQVTM and CDR2 ANQGSEA. The CDR3 spans 15 residues. The CDR3 region is CSAGTSGSIGYEQYF. CDR3 in DNA: TGCAGCGCCGGGACTAGCGGGAGTATCGGTTACGAGCAGTACTTC.

The chain carries TRBV7-9 and TRBJ1-3; 7 bases match TRBD1. J was trimmed by 6 bases and V by 5 bases; bases with no gene match: 4. The CDR3 loop spans 13 amino acids. The germline V gene has CDR1 SEHNR and CDR2 FQNEAQ (reference sequence). The CDR3 spells CASSRQGENTIYF. For the CDR3, the DNA is TGTGCCAGCAGCCGACAGGGTGAAAACACCATATATTTT.

This chain uses TRBV11-2 with TRBJ2-7, with 8 bases identical to TRBD2. Germline V gene lookup returns CDR1 SGHAT and CDR2 FQNNGV. The CDR3 is 15 amino acids. V shed 4 bases, J shed 2 bases, and the junction held 7 bases outside the gene matches. CDR3 DNA sequence: TGTGCCAGCAGCTCCGGGACTAGTGTTACCTACGAGCAGTACTTC. As protein: CASSSGTSVTYEQYF.

The genes are TRBV5-6 and TRBJ1-2; D might be TRBD1 (5 bases). This CDR3 comprises 15 residues. V was shortened by 7 bases and J by 4 bases, with 20 bases between the two germline ends. Germline V gene lookup returns CDR1 SGHDT and CDR2 YYEEEE. CDR3 sequence reads: CASFGQGHFLYGYTF. Here the CDR3 DNA reads TGTGCCAGCTTCGGGCAGGGTCATTTTCTCTATGGCTACACCTTC.

The V gene is TRBV5-1, the J gene TRBJ1-1, with 9 bases aligning to TRBD1. The J segment lost 5 bases and the V segment lost 4 bases, leaving 15 bases of the junction unmatched. Germline lookup yields CDR1 SGHRS and CDR2 YFSETQ. This CDR3 has 17 residues. The CDR3 DNA reads as TGCGCCAGCAGCCGCCAGATTTCCGGGACAGGGAAAACTGAAGCTTTCTTT. It specifies CASSRQISGTGKTEAFF.